Each of the 7 T cell receptor beta chains below was sequenced from the same sample in a study of OX40 agonist ivuxolimab in advanced cancers. Sequenced by immunoSEQ multiplex PCR; TCRdb stores in-frame clones only, minus some. The sample carries approximately 69,000 clones, roughly 90% recorded once. The sample here was CD4+ or CD8+ T cells sorted from blood, taken in a trial of the OX40 agonist ivuxolimab. Receptors were obtained from an adult with an advanced solid tumor such as melanoma, head and neck, liver or kidney cancer.

The chain links TRBV7-8 to TRBJ2-1, with D unresolved. V shed 4 bases and J shed 7 bases, with 17 bases lying between them. CDR1 and CDR2 from the germline V gene are SGHVS and FQNEAQ. The CDR3 covers 15 residues. CDR3 protein: CASSYLEFAVNEQFF. In DNA, the CDR3 is TGTGCCAGCAGCTATCTAGAGTTTGCGGTGAATGAGCAGTTCTTC. The full variable domain, with the rest looked up from reference TRBV7-8 and TRBJ2-1, is GAGVSQSPRYKVAKRGQDVALRCDPISGHVSLFWYQQALGQGPEFLTYFQNEAQLDKSGLPSDRFFAERPEGSVSTLKIQRTQQEDSAVYLCASSYLEFAVNEQFFGPGTRLTVL.

The chain links TRBV27 to TRBJ1-2, with TRBD1 identical over 7 bases. Germline trimming cut 3 bases from V and 8 bases from J; bases unmatched to any gene: 6. Germline lookup yields CDR1 MNHEY and CDR2 SMNVEV (reference sequence). The CDR3 sequence is 13 residues long. CDR3 bases: TGTGCCAGCAGTTTTCAGGACAGGTGGGGCTACACCTTC. The encoded protein is CASSFQDRWGYTF.

The chain is built from TRBV28 and TRBJ2-3; 11 bases match TRBD2. This CDR3 spans 15 amino acids. The V gene end was trimmed by 5 bases and the J gene end by 4 bases; junction bases not matched to a gene: 5. Germline V CDR1 and CDR2: MDHEN, SYDVKM. As DNA, the CDR3 is TGTGCCAGCAGTCTAGCGGGAGGAAGGGCAGATACGCAGTATTTT. This sequence encodes CASSLAGGRADTQYF.

V gene TRBV7-8 combines with J gene TRBJ1-5; tentatively, D is TRBD1 (5 bases). CDR3 length: 14 residues. The V end was cut by 5 bases, the J end by 9 bases, with 17 bases between. CDR1 is SGHVS, CDR2 FQNEAQ, per germline. The CDR3 reads CASSPTVVGGPQHF. DNA for the CDR3: TGTGCCAGCAGCCCGACAGTAGTGGGGGGGCCCCAGCATTTT.

The chain employs TRBV29-1 and TRBJ2-7, with TRBD2 identical over 11 bases. J gave up 2 bases and V 4 bases, and 4 bases lay outside the gene matches. Germline V gene lookup returns CDR1 SQVTM and CDR2 ANQGSEA. CDR3 size: 14 residues. This CDR3 is CSVAGTSGTYEQYF. Here the CDR3 DNA reads TGCAGCGTTGCCGGGACTAGCGGAACCTACGAGCAGTACTTC.

The chain recombines TRBV29-1 with TRBJ1-4; no clear D gene. CDR3 size: 12 residues. V was pared by 7 bases and J by 3 bases, with 9 bases between. The germline V gene has CDR1 SQVTM and CDR2 ANQGSEA. The CDR3, as DNA: TGCAGCGCAAGGGTAGCTAATGAAAAACTGTTTTTT. It codes for CSARVANEKLFF.

This sequence joins TRBV6-5 and TRBJ1-3; D remains ambiguous. The CDR3 loop spans 14 amino acids. Trimming cost V 2 bases and J 2 bases, with 7 bases left between them. Germline CDR1 and CDR2: MNHEY and SVGAGI. In DNA form, the CDR3 reads TGTGCCAGCAGTTACGGTGAGGCTGGAAACACCATATATTTT. Its protein is CASSYGEAGNTIYF.